The 25 T cell receptor beta chains presented below share a single source sample, sequenced in a study of blood T cell repertoires in COVID-19. Assay used: immunoSEQ multiplex PCR; TCRdb lists only in-frame clones, some missing. The sample shows fewer than 250,000 clones, approximately 86% of them seen only once. Sample: peripheral blood. The receptors here all came from a human donor in a cohort sampled during active COVID-19.

The chain has TRBV9 and TRBJ2-1; a possible D gene is TRBD2 (5 bases). Trimming pared 1 base from V and 7 bases from J, leaving 15 bases between. Germline V CDR1 and CDR2: SGDLS, YYNGEE. The CDR3 contains 15 residues. Here the CDR3 DNA reads TGTGCCAGCAGCGTATCAGCGTCCCGAGGGAATGAGCAGTTCTTC. Protein product: CASSVSASRGNEQFF. The full variable domain, with the rest looked up from reference TRBV9 and TRBJ2-1, is DSGVTQTPKHLITATGQRVTLRCSPRSGDLSVYWYQQSLDQGLQFLIQYYNGEERAKGNILERFSAQQFPDLHSELNLSSLELGDSALYFCASSVSASRGNEQFFGPGTRLTVL.

Here the CDR3 DNA reads TGTGCCAGCAGCTTAAGGTACAATCCTAGCTCTGGAAACACCATATATTTT. Translation gives CASSLRYNPSSGNTIYF. The J gene is TRBJ1-3, the V gene TRBV11-2; no clear D. CDR1 is SGHAT and CDR2 is FQNNGV in the germline V gene. V was shortened by 2 bases and J by 0 bases, with 14 bases between the two germline ends. The CDR3 consists of 17 residues. The complete variable domain, with remaining parts taken from reference TRBV11-2 and TRBJ1-3, reads EAGVAQSPRYKIIEKRQSVAFWCNPISGHATLYWYQQILGQGPKLLIQFQNNGVVDDSQLPKDRFSAERLKGVDSTLKIQPAKLEDSAVYLCASSLRYNPSSGNTIYFGEGSWLTVV.

This sequence joins TRBV7-8 and TRBJ2-1, with 7 bases aligning to TRBD1. The ends lost 1 base at V and 3 bases at J; junction bases unmatched: 9. Germline lookup yields CDR1 SGHVS and CDR2 FQNEAQ. CDR3 size: 17 residues. The CDR3 region has the DNA TGTGCCAGCAGCTTAGTAGTAGACAGGGCCATCTACAATGAGCAGTTCTTC. This sequence encodes CASSLVVDRAIYNEQFF.

The chain recombines TRBV11-2 with TRBJ1-2; tentatively, D is TRBD1 (5 bases). In germline, CDR1 is SGHAT, CDR2 FQNNGV. V was pared by 1 base and J by 6 bases, with 9 bases between. This CDR3 has 13 residues. CDR3 DNA sequence: TGTGCCAGCAGCTTAGTACAGGATAATGGCTACACCTTC. Its translation: CASSLVQDNGYTF.

The chain uses TRBV10-3 and TRBJ2-7, with 9 bases aligning to TRBD1. Germline V gene lookup returns CDR1 ENHRY and CDR2 SYGVKD. The CDR3 has 15 residues. V shed 9 bases, J shed 1 base, and the junction held 10 bases outside the gene matches. CDR3 bases: TGTGCCATTGGCGGATTTGGGACAGGGTCCTACGAGCAGTACTTC. It translates to CAIGGFGTGSYEQYF.

V gene TRBV19 combines with J gene TRBJ1-2; TRBD1 matches 11 bases. Germline values: CDR1 LNHDA, CDR2 SQIVND (reference sequence). Trimming cost V 2 bases and J 4 bases; bases outside gene matches: 6. This CDR3 is built from 16 residues. The CDR3 sequence is CASSIRTGGASYGYTF. As DNA, the CDR3 is TGTGCCAGTAGTATACGGACAGGGGGCGCGAGCTATGGCTACACCTTC.

The chain links TRBV28 to TRBJ2-7, with 9 bases matching TRBD1. The CDR3 extends over 14 amino acids. Germline lookup yields CDR1 MDHEN and CDR2 SYDVKM. Trimming took 4 bases from V and 3 from J; bases not matched to a gene: 4. The DNA of the CDR3 is TGTGCCAGCAGTTCGGGACAGGGTGTCTACGAGCAGTACTTC. Translation gives CASSSGQGVYEQYF.

V and J are TRBV19 and TRBJ1-2; 7 bases map to TRBD1. V lost 7 bases and J lost 4; bases outside the gene matches: 6. Germline V gene sequence: CDR1 LNHDA, CDR2 SQIVND (reference sequence). The CDR3 runs 13 residues. The CDR3 DNA is TGTGCCAGTACTCCCGGGACAGCCTATGGCTACACCTTC. Protein: CASTPGTAYGYTF.

This chain uses TRBV18 with TRBJ2-1, with 7 bases aligning to TRBD1. Germline lookup yields CDR1 KGHSH and CDR2 LQKENI. With V trimmed by 3 bases and J by 2 bases, 4 bases remained unmatched. The CDR3 runs to 15 residues. In nucleotides, the CDR3 is TGTGCCAGCTCACCCTCGCAGGGGGCCTACAATGAGCAGTTCTTC. It yields the protein CASSPSQGAYNEQFF. The entire variable domain, with the rest obtained from reference TRBV18 and TRBJ2-1, is as follows: NAGVMQNPRHLVRRRGQEARLRCSPMKGHSHVYWYRQLPEEGLKFMVYLQKENIIDESGMPKERFSAEFPKEGPSILRIQQVVRGDSAAYFCASSPSQGAYNEQFFGPGTRLTVL.

V and J are TRBV21-1 and TRBJ2-3; the D segment call TRBD2 is taken from the table without a DNA check. TRBV21-1 is given as a pseudogene. CDR3 length: 14 amino acids. CDR3 nucleotides: TGTGCCAGCAGCAGCGTACGGTCCTCAGATACGCAGTATTTT. It is translated as CASSSVRSSDTQYF.

This clone was recorded a few times. The CDR3 region is CASSTDRGRPYEQYF. CDR3 coding DNA: TGTGCCAGCAGCACAGACAGGGGGCGCCCCTACGAGCAGTACTTC. The rearrangement joins TRBV7-9 to TRBJ2-7; TRBD1 matches at 10 bases. The CDR3 loop spans 15 amino acids. Trimming cost V 5 bases and J 2 bases; bases outside gene matches: 6. CDR1 and CDR2 (germline): SEHNR, FQNEAQ (reference sequence).

The V gene is TRBV13, the J gene TRBJ2-7; D is possibly TRBD2 (6 bases). This CDR3 is 16 amino acids long. The V and J ends lost 0 bases and 2 bases respectively, with 14 bases between them. From germline, CDR1 is PRHDT and CDR2 FYEKMQ (reference sequence). CDR3 region: CASSLGISGLPYEQYF. In DNA form, the CDR3 reads TGTGCCAGCAGCTTAGGCATATCGGGACTCCCCTACGAGCAGTACTTC.

This chain uses TRBV4-2 with TRBJ1-5, with 8 bases fitting TRBD1. The V gene's germline CDR1 is LGHNA and CDR2 YNFKEQ. V lost 2 bases, J lost 7 bases, and 7 bases stayed unmatched. The CDR3 loop spans 15 amino acids. CDR3: CASSQRTGGDQPQHF. CDR3 DNA: TGTGCCAGCAGCCAACGAACAGGGGGAGACCAGCCCCAGCATTTT.

This clone was observed a few times. V and J are TRBV7-3 and TRBJ1-2; no firm D call. V was clipped by 3 bases and J by 1 base, with 9 bases between them. The CDR3 is 14 residues long. CDR1 is SGHTA and CDR2 is FQGTGA in the germline V gene. The chain's CDR3 is CASSLRRDNYGYTF. The CDR3 nucleotides read TGTGCCAGCAGCTTGAGGAGGGATAACTATGGCTACACCTTC.

The rearrangement uses TRBV7-2 and TRBJ2-7, with TRBD2 matching 7 bases. Germline V gene lookup returns CDR1 SGHTA and CDR2 FQGNSA. Trimming at V came to 3 bases and at J to 0 bases, leaving 8 bases not matched to a gene. This CDR3 has 16 residues. The CDR3 loop reads CASSFRSGGLSYEQYF. DNA of the CDR3: TGTGCCAGCAGCTTTAGGTCGGGGGGTCTCTCCTACGAGCAGTACTTC.

V gene TRBV30 combines with J gene TRBJ1-6; D is unresolved. Per the germline V gene, CDR1 is GTSNPN and CDR2 is SVGIG (reference sequence). Trimming shortened V by 3 bases and J by 5 bases, and 14 bases separated the two germline ends. There are 15 residues in the CDR3. In DNA form, the CDR3 reads TGTGCCTGGAGGGTCCTACGTAGTAATAATTCACCCCTCCACTTT. This encodes CAWRVLRSNNSPLHF.

In regard to this clone: Other DNA sequences within the sample encode an identical CDR3. The rearrangement uses TRBV11-3 and TRBJ2-1, with TRBD2 identical over 10 bases. The germline gives CDR1 SGHNT, CDR2 YENEEA. J gave up 5 bases and V 5 bases, and 6 bases lay outside the gene matches. The CDR3 has 15 residues. CDR3 in DNA: TGTGCCAGCAGCCACCTAGCGGGAGCGAACAATGAGCAGTTCTTC. Protein: CASSHLAGANNEQFF.

V is TRBV4-1 and J is TRBJ1-2; no clear D. Trimming pared 5 bases from V and 2 bases from J, leaving 15 bases between. The CDR3 has 15 residues. CDR1 MGHRA and CDR2 YSYEKL come from the germline V gene. Here the CDR3 DNA reads TGCGCCAGCAGCACCATCGGAGAGGGAAACTATGGCTACACCTTC. It encodes CASSTIGEGNYGYTF.

The V call is TRBV6-1, the J call TRBJ1-1; weak D call: TRBD1 (5 bases). Germline lookup yields CDR1 MNHNS and CDR2 SASEGT. The length of the CDR3 is 14 residues. The V end lost 8 bases, the J end lost 3 bases, and 16 bases lay between the germline ends. This chain's CDR3 is CASGKTDRDTEAFF. DNA of the CDR3: TGTGCCAGCGGAAAGACAGATAGGGACACTGAAGCTTTCTTT.

This clone has only one observation. The gene calls are TRBV28 and TRBJ2-4; 8 nucleotides agree with TRBD2. CDR1 and CDR2 (germline): MDHEN, SYDVKM. V was clipped by 7 bases and J by 0 bases; unmatched bases: 23. This CDR3 spans 21 amino acids. The CDR3 DNA is TGTGCCAGCACACCGCTGGGTAGCGGGGCGGTTACGTTGCTAGCCAAAAACATTCAGTACTTC. Translated, it gives CASTPLGSGAVTLLAKNIQYF.

This chain joins TRBV3-1 (or the pseudogene TRBV3-2) and TRBJ2-3; D is ambiguous. CDR3 size: 12 residues. In germline, CDR1 is LGHDT, CDR2 YNNKEL (reference sequence). The V end was cut by 2 bases, the J end by 4 bases, with 4 bases between. The CDR3: CASSQSPDTQYF. Written as DNA, the CDR3 is TGTGCCAGCAGCCAAAGCCCAGATACGCAGTATTTT.

The V gene is TRBV7-2, the J gene TRBJ1-1; unclear D gene. Trimming stripped 4 bases from V and 4 bases from J, with 10 bases between. CDR1 is SGHTA, CDR2 FQGNSA, per germline. The CDR3 sequence is 13 residues long. The CDR3 coding sequence is TGTGCCAGCAGCTCCTACGGAGGCACTGAAGCTTTCTTT. This codes for CASSSYGGTEAFF.

The V and J genes are TRBV6-5 and TRBJ2-5, with D unclear. V was pared by 6 bases and J by 6 bases, with 11 bases between. The germline gives CDR1 MNHEY, CDR2 SVGAGI. This CDR3 spans 12 amino acids. CDR3 DNA sequence: TGTGCCAGCAGCAAAGAAGCCCAGACCCAGTACTTC. Translated: CASSKEAQTQYF.

The table lists this clone with a few counts. DNA for the CDR3: TGTGCCACCACCTTCGAGGACAGGTCCAGGGCCCAGTACTTC. Encoded protein: CATTFEDRSRAQYF. This chain links TRBV28 with TRBJ2-5, with TRBD1 matching over 7 bases. J gave up 9 bases and V 10 bases, and 17 bases lay outside the gene matches. The CDR3 sequence is 14 residues long. From germline, CDR1 is MDHEN and CDR2 SYDVKM.

The V call is TRBV6-4, the J call TRBJ2-1, with D perhaps TRBD2 (6 bases). V was trimmed by 3 bases and J by 6 bases, leaving 15 bases between them. Per germline, CDR1 MRHNA and CDR2 SNTAGT. CDR3 length equals 15 residues. CDR3 coding DNA: TGTGCCAGCAGTGAGGGCCGGCTAGCGACCAATGAGCAGTTCTTC. Translated, it gives CASSEGRLATNEQFF.